The 21 T cell receptor beta chains given below trace back to one sample, sequenced in a study of blood T cell repertoires in COVID-19. Profiled with immunoSEQ multiplex PCR; TCRdb holds only in-frame clones, not every one. This repertoire shows about 150,000 clones, approximately 80% found once; its top ten account for 9.8%. What was sequenced was peripheral blood. The source is a woman in her fifties or sixties with acute or convalescent COVID-19.

The CDR3 loop is CASSTHKTSGGHEQYF. In DNA, the CDR3 is TGTGCCAGTAGTACCCACAAGACTAGCGGGGGGCACGAGCAGTACTTC. This chain connects TRBV19 to TRBJ2-7; 13 bases fit TRBD2. The CDR3 contains 16 residues. The J segment lost 5 bases and the V segment lost 4 bases, leaving 8 bases of the junction unmatched. CDR1 LNHDA and CDR2 SQIVND come from the germline V gene (reference sequence).

The V call is TRBV19, the J call TRBJ1-2; a weak D match, TRBD1 (5 bases). This CDR3 comprises 12 residues. CDR1 and CDR2 (germline): LNHDA, SQIVND (reference sequence). The V end lost 7 bases, the J end lost 8 bases, and 14 bases lay between the germline ends. The DNA for the CDR3 is TGTGCCAGTACGGAGGGGAGTACAGGCTACACCTTC. Amino acids: CASTEGSTGYTF.

The chain couples TRBV7-2 to TRBJ1-2, with TRBD1 as a possible D gene (6 bases). Germline CDR1 reads SGHTA; CDR2 reads FQGNSA. This CDR3 is 15 amino acids long. Trimming stripped 5 bases from V and 2 bases from J, with 15 bases between. CDR3 loop: CASSQATGRNYGYTF. CDR3 sequence (DNA): TGTGCCAGCAGCCAAGCGACAGGTCGGAACTATGGCTACACCTTC.

J is TRBJ2-4 and V is TRBV6-2 or TRBV6-3, with TRBD2 matching 10 bases. The CDR3 runs to 16 residues. V was pared by 2 bases and J by 1 base, with 2 bases of the junction left unmatched. Germline V gene data show CDR1 as MNHEY and CDR2 as SVGEGT. The CDR3 coding sequence is TGTGCCAGCAGTTACCATAGCGGGGGGGCCAAAAACATTCAGTACTTC. It translates to CASSYHSGGAKNIQYF.

The V call is TRBV18, the J call TRBJ2-1; D unresolved. V was cut by 0 bases and J by 1 base, with 7 bases left in between. The CDR3 contains 15 residues. CDR1 is KGHSH, CDR2 LQKENI, per germline. DNA of the CDR3: TGTGCCAGCTCACCACCGTCAGTTTCCTACAATGAGCAGTTCTTC. Residues: CASSPPSVSYNEQFF.

V is TRBV7-8 and J is TRBJ1-1, with D tentatively TRBD1 (5 bases). This CDR3 spans 14 amino acids. In germline, CDR1 is SGHVS, CDR2 FQNEAQ. Trimming cost V 5 bases and J 4 bases, with 14 bases left between them. This chain's CDR3 is CASSIQPQGTEAFF. In DNA form, the CDR3 reads TGTGCCAGCAGCATACAGCCTCAGGGCACTGAAGCTTTCTTT.

In this sample, this clone turned up once. The chain uses TRBV27 and TRBJ2-1; 9 bases are a match to TRBD1. The CDR3 runs 13 residues. V lost 1 base, J lost 10 bases, and 2 bases stayed unmatched. Germline CDR1 is MNHEY and CDR2 is SMNVEV (reference sequence). This CDR3 reads CASSLWDRVEQFF. CDR3 bases: TGTGCCAGCAGTTTATGGGACAGGGTAGAGCAGTTCTTC.

V and J are TRBV2 and TRBJ2-3, with D possibly being TRBD1 (5 bases). This CDR3 comprises 14 residues. Germline CDR1 is SNHLY and CDR2 is FYNNEI. The V end lost 7 bases, the J end lost 2 bases, and 13 bases lay between the germline ends. CDR3 sequence reads: CASIVDITTDTQYF. The DNA for the CDR3 is TGTGCCAGCATCGTGGACATTACCACAGATACGCAGTATTTT.

V and J are TRBV19 and TRBJ1-5, with D possibly being TRBD1 (6 bases). The CDR3 has 15 amino acids. V dropped 5 bases and J dropped 7 bases, with 18 bases sitting between them. CDR1 and CDR2 (germline): LNHDA, SQIVND (reference sequence). Written as DNA, the CDR3 is TGTGCCAGTAGTGGACGCAGGGGAGATGGACAGCCCCAGCATTTT. Its protein is CASSGRRGDGQPQHF.

The chain joins TRBV12-3 or TRBV12-4 to TRBJ1-2, with 7 bases fitting TRBD1. The CDR3 covers 12 residues. Trimming removed 7 bases from V and 5 bases from J; junction bases left unmatched: 4. CDR3: CASTLQGYGYTF. CDR3 DNA sequence: TGTGCCAGCACCCTACAGGGGTATGGCTACACCTTC.

The V gene is TRBV2, the J gene TRBJ1-1; tentative D call: TRBD1 (5 bases). CDR3 size: 12 residues. Germline V gene data show CDR1 as SNHLY and CDR2 as FYNNEI. Trimming removed 6 bases at V and 2 bases at J, with 7 bases between. CDR3 protein: CASRDTNTEAFF. The CDR3 DNA sequence: TGTGCCAGCAGGGACACCAACACTGAAGCTTTCTTT.

The chain combines TRBV5-6 with TRBJ2-7; no firm D call. From germline, CDR1 is SGHDT and CDR2 YYEEEE. With 1 base removed from V and 3 bases from J, the gap between germline ends came to 8 bases. The CDR3 loop spans 13 amino acids. The DNA for the CDR3 is TGTGCCAGCAGCTTGTCACAGATCTACGAGCAGTACTTC. Its translation: CASSLSQIYEQYF.

The sample holds a few counts of this clone. The sample holds other DNA sequences that translate to the same CDR3. The J gene is TRBJ1-2, the V gene TRBV3-1 (or the pseudogene TRBV3-2); D uncertain. Germline V CDR1 and CDR2: LGHDT, YNNKEL (reference sequence). The CDR3 extends over 13 amino acids. The germline V and J ends were trimmed by 1 base and 1 base, with 4 bases remaining between them. The CDR3 bases are TGTGCCAGCAGCCAAGGAGGTAACTATGGCTACACCTTC. As protein: CASSQGGNYGYTF.

This clone has a single count. J is TRBJ2-5 and V is TRBV21-1; the table's D call, TRBD1, has no DNA check behind it. TRBV21-1 is a listed pseudogene. The CDR3 totals 15 residues. Written as DNA, the CDR3 is TGTGCCAGCAGCACCGGACAGGTTTTATGGGAGACCCAGTACTTC. It specifies CASSTGQVLWETQYF.

The CDR3 DNA follows: TGTGCCAGCAGTTCCCCAGGACTAGCGGGGGACTACGAGCAGTACTTC. Amino acid sequence: CASSSPGLAGDYEQYF. The rearrangement links TRBV6-2 or TRBV6-3 to TRBJ2-7; 13 bases align to TRBD2. Looked up from germline, CDR1 is MNHEY and CDR2 is SVGEGT. The CDR3 covers 16 residues. Trimming cost V 4 bases and J 3 bases; bases outside gene matches: 6.

V is TRBV5-1 and J is TRBJ2-1, with 11 bases identical to TRBD2. With 4 bases clipped from V and 7 bases from J, the junction kept 10 bases outside the gene matches. CDR3 length: 16 amino acids. Germline CDR1 and CDR2: SGHRS and YFSETQ. CDR3 DNA: TGCGCCAGCAGCCCAATTAGCGGGGGGGCTTTGAATGAGCAGTTCTTC. This sequence encodes CASSPISGGALNEQFF.

The rearrangement joins TRBV9 to TRBJ1-2; the D is unclear. This CDR3 comprises 14 residues. Trimming cost V 4 bases and J 4 bases, with 14 bases left between them. The germline CDR1 and CDR2 sequences are SGDLS and YYNGEE. DNA for the CDR3: TGTGCCAGCAGCCCCAGTGCGGAGAGCTATGGCTACACCTTC. It is translated as CASSPSAESYGYTF.

The gene calls are TRBV28 and TRBJ2-7; TRBD2 aligns across 7 bases. After removal of 7 bases from V and 2 bases from J, the junction contained 11 bases not matched to a gene. This CDR3 has 15 residues. Germline assignment: CDR1 MDHEN and CDR2 SYDVKM. In DNA, the CDR3 is TGTGCCAGCATTTCTCCGGGGGGTGAGGCCTACGAGCAGTACTTC. Amino acid sequence: CASISPGGEAYEQYF.

This clone was seen once. The gene calls are TRBV7-9 and TRBJ1-6, with D perhaps matching TRBD1 (5 bases). Trimming took 3 bases from V and 10 from J, leaving 13 bases between them. Germline assignment: CDR1 SEHNR and CDR2 FQNEAQ (reference sequence). This CDR3 contains 14 residues. The CDR3 DNA follows: TGTGCCAGCAGCTTGGCGGGACCCCTGTCACCCCTCCACTTT. Amino acids: CASSLAGPLSPLHF.

This chain joins TRBV10-2 and TRBJ1-2; a weak D match, TRBD1 (5 bases). CDR1 and CDR2 (germline): WSHSY, SAAADI. The CDR3 is made up of 14 amino acids. The V end was cut by 5 bases, the J end by 0 bases, with 10 bases between. CDR3 sequence: CASSPTGANYGYTF. The CDR3 coding sequence is TGCGCCAGCAGTCCTACAGGAGCTAACTATGGCTACACCTTC.

The chain recombines TRBV19 with TRBJ1-2, with a possible D match to TRBD1 (6 bases). Looked up from germline, CDR1 is LNHDA and CDR2 is SQIVND (reference sequence). Trimming removed 4 bases at V and 4 bases at J, with 16 bases between. The CDR3 spans 15 residues. CDR3 bases: TGTGCCAGTAGTAGAACAGGGAAAGGAGGCTATGGCTACACCTTC. Residues: CASSRTGKGGYGYTF. The full variable domain, with the rest looked up from reference TRBV19 and TRBJ1-2, is DGGITQSPKYLFRKEGQNVTLSCEQNLNHDAMYWYRQDPGQGLRLIYYSQIVNDFQKGDIAEGYSVSREKKESFPLTVTSAQKNPTAFYLCASSRTGKGGYGYTFGSGTRLTVV.